This T cell receptor beta chain was observed in a study of blood T cell repertoires in COVID-19 (dated by TCRdb to the early 2020s). In the study overall: The collaborator samples originated in the United States, Italy and Spain and spanned the acute and convalescent phases of COVID-19. A de-identified subject ID, COVID-19 status, age in years and sex were almost always included in the sample metadata. Where HLA class I and class II types were available, the types were taken from metadata supplied by the sample provider, not from assay-based typing. The dataset comprised deeply sampled blood TCRbeta repertoires from subjects exposed to, actively infected with, or recovered from COVID-19. Samples were obtained from the ongoing ImmuneRACE study (first 160 participants) and from some 1,200 subjects provided by 6 global collaborators. The material from the prospective study consisted of cDNA or gDNA derived from T cells, B-cell-depleted T cells, or PBMCs. A freely available public database, intended as a resource for researchers studying the immune response to SARS-CoV-2, is where the repertoires were released.

Overall study outcomes, separate from this receptor: How much clinical and demographic metadata was included differed by source and by participant, and the metadata was provided uncurated.

Participants in the prospective study were aged 18 to 89 years, lived in 20 to 25 United States geographic areas, and enrolled through a virtual design. Cohort assignment in the prospective study relied on participant-reported clinical history from a screening survey and a study questionnaire. For ImmuneRACE Cohort 3, a participant was defined as recovered based on two consecutive negative NP/OP PCR tests, clearance by a healthcare professional, or resolution of symptoms. Mobile phlebotomists in the prospective study collected whole blood, serum and a nasopharyngeal or oropharyngeal swab from every participant. Prospective study participants could optionally give additional blood draws and questionnaires over an approximately two-month period. Blood samples from the prospective study were shipped frozen or at room temperature prior to DNA extraction. The immunoSEQ Assay, a bias-controlled multiplex PCR, was used to amplify TCRbeta CDR3 regions from genomic DNA. In the original analysis: Within the assay, amplification of reference gene primers was used to estimate how many nucleated cells each sample contained. To quantify the absolute abundance of each unique TCRbeta CDR3 rearrangement, sequence reads were collapsed and filtered. For each sample, productive Simpson clonality was calculated by taking the square root of Simpson's diversity index across productive rearrangements. Imported from immuneACCESS, the table was reduced by TCRdb to in-frame sequences with V and J called. These copies leave out some clones; in studies compared against another copy, an unresolved V gene accounts for under half, and the cause of the remainder is not known. The DNA was the basis for D and trimming; V, J and clone size are from that table. For this sample the table gives around 380,000 clones, of which around 87% were detected only once. The top ten clonotypes cover under 1.5% of the sample.

Between the V and J ends, shortened by 2 bases and 7 bases respectively, the junction contains 5 bases. For CDR1 and CDR2, the germline V gene lists ENHRY and SYGVKD. Taken from cysteine to phenylalanine, the CDR3 has 11 residues. This entry keeps only the CDR3 DNA: 33 bases, framed from base 1. A note on this clone: Its antigen is unknown. Base qualities were left out, and no much larger clone turns up one base away.

Material: PBMCs or T cells enriched from blood (not recorded which). This sequence uses TRBV10-3 and TRBJ2-5, with no reliable assignment of the D segment. This clonotype was sampled from a man aged 25 to 40 who had recovered from COVID-19. The CDR3 amino acid sequence is: CAISEEATQYF. At the DNA level, the sequence is TGTGCCATCAGTGAGGAGGCGACCCAGTACTTC.